The present T cell receptor beta chain was sequenced within a study of PD-1 blockade in mismatch repair-deficient tumors. Study overall: Enrolled about 2013-2017, patients had progressing, pretreated mismatch repair-deficient cancers of 12 to 13 types.

The germline V gene encodes CDR1 SNHLY and CDR2 FYNNEI. The length of the CDR3 is 13 residues. The junction had 4 bases not matched to a gene; V was cut back by 8 bases and J by 1 base. TCRs were sequenced from a few patients responding to pembrolizumab. Only in-frame clones appear in the TCRdb table, and some are missing; sequencing was by immunoSEQ multiplex PCR. The sample shows 130,000 or so clones, about 85% of them seen only once. This material consisted of peripheral blood, taken 44 weeks after starting pembrolizumab. The sequence came from an adult with mismatch repair-deficient cancer. The rearrangement links TRBV2 to TRBJ1-1, with 7 bases fitting TRBD1. The CDR3 DNA sequence: TGTGCCAGCGGGGACAGAGAGAACACTGAAGCTTTCTTT. Translating it yields CASGDRENTEAFF.